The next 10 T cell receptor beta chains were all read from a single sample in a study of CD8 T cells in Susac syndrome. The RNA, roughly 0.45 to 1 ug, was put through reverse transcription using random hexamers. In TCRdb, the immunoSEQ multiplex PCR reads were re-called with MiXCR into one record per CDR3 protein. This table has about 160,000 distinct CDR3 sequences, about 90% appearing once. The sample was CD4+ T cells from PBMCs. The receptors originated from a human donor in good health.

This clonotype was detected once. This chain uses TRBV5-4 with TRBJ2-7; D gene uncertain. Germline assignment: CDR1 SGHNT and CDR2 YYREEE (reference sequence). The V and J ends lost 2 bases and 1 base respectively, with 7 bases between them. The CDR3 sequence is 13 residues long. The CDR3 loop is CASSFERSYEQYF. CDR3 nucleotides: TGTGCCAGCAGCTTCGAGAGATCCTACGAGCAGTACTTC. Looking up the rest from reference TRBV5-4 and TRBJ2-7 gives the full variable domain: ETGVTQSPTHLIKTRGQQVTLRCSSQSGHNTVSWYQQALGQGPQFIFQYYREEENGRGNFPPRFSGLQFPNYSSELNVNALELDDSALYLCASSFERSYEQYFGPGTRLTVT.

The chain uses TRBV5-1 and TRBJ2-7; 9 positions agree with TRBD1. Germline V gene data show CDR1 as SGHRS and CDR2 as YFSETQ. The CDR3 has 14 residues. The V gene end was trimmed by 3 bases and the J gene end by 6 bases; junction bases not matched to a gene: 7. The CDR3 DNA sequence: TGCGCCAGCAGCTCCCGGGACAGGGATAGCGAGCAGTACTTC. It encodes CASSSRDRDSEQYF.

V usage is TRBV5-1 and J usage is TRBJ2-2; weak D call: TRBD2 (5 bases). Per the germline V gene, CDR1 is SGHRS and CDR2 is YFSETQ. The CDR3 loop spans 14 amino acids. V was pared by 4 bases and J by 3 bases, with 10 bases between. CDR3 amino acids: CASSENSDTGELFF. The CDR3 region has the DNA TGCGCCAGCAGCGAGAATAGCGACACCGGGGAGCTGTTTTTT. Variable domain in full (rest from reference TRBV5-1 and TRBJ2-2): KAGVTQTPRYLIKTRGQQVTLSCSPISGHRSVSWYQQTPGQGLQFLFEYFSETQRNKGNFPGRFSGRQFSNSRSEMNVSTLELGDSALYLCASSENSDTGELFFGEGSRLTVL.

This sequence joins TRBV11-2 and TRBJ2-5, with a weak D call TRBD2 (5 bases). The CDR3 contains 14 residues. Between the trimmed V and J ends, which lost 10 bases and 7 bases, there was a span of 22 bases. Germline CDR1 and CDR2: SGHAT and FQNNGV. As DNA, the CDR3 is TGTGCCATACGGGGTACCAGTGACATTGGGACCCAGTACTTC. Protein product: CAIRGTSDIGTQYF.

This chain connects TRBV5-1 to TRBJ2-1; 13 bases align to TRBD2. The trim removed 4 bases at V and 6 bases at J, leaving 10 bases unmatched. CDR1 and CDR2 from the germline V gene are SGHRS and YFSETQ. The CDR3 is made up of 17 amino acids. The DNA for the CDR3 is TGCGCCAGCAGCCTGGGGACTAGCGGGGCGCCTACCAATGAGCAGTTCTTC. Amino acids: CASSLGTSGAPTNEQFF.

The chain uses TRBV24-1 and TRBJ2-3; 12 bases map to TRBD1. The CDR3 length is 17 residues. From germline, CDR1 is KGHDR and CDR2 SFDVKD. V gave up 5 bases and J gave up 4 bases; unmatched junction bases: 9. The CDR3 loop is CATSVGSGTGGSDTQYF. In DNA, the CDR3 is TGTGCCACCAGTGTTGGGTCCGGGACAGGGGGCTCAGATACGCAGTATTTT.

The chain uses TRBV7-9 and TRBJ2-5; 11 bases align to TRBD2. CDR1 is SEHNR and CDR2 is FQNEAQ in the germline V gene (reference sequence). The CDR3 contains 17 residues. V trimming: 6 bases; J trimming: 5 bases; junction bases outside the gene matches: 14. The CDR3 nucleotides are TGTGCCAGCAGATTCTGGGGGACTAGCGGAACCCGGGAGACCCAGTACTTC. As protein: CASRFWGTSGTRETQYF.

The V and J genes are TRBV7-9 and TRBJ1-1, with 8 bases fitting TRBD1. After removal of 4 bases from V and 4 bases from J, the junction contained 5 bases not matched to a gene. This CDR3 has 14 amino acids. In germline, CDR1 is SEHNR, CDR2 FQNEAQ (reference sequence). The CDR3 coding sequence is TGTGCCAGCAGCTCGCCGGACAGGGCCACTGAAGCTTTCTTT. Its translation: CASSSPDRATEAFF.

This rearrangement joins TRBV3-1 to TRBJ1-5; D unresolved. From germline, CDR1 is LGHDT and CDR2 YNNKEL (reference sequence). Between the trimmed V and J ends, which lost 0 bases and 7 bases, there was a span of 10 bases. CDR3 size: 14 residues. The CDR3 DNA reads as TGTGCCAGCAGCCAAGATACGGTGCAGCAGCCCCAGCATTTT. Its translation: CASSQDTVQQPQHF.

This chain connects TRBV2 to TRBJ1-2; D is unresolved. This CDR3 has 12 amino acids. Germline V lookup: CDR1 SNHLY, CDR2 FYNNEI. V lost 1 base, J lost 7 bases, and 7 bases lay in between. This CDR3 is CASSEGVAGYTF. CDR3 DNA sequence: TGTGCCAGCAGTGAAGGGGTGGCTGGCTACACCTTC.